Following are 5 T cell receptor beta chains from one sample sequenced in a study of cytomegalovirus exposure and HLA in healthy donors. The PCR employed 60 Vbeta primers together with 13 Jbeta primers. Here immunoSEQ multiplex PCR was the method, and the copy in TCRdb shows in-frame clones only, minus some. Of about 190,000 clones in the sample, around 82% are singletons; the top ten hold 1.5% to 2%. The material sequenced was PBMCs. Receptors originate from a man aged 40-49 years in good health and CMV-seropositive.

This chain uses TRBV7-2 with TRBJ1-2; 8 positions agree with TRBD1. This CDR3 has 13 amino acids. Germline trimming cut 2 bases from V and 8 bases from J; bases unmatched to any gene: 4. CDR1 is SGHTA and CDR2 is FQGNSA in the germline V gene. The CDR3: CASSLQGAWGYTF. The CDR3 region has the DNA TGTGCCAGCAGCTTACAGGGGGCGTGGGGCTACACCTTC.

CDR3 loop: CASSEGVNTEAFF. CDR3 DNA sequence: TGTGCCAGCAGCGAGGGGGTGAACACTGAAGCTTTCTTT. The chain is built from TRBV9 and TRBJ1-1, with a tentative D call TRBD1 (6 bases). The CDR3 consists of 13 residues. Trimming removed 3 bases from V and 0 bases from J, with 6 bases in between. Germline-derived CDR1 and CDR2 are SGDLS and YYNGEE.

J is TRBJ1-1 and V is TRBV9, with 7 bases matching TRBD1. CDR1 and CDR2 (germline): SGDLS, YYNGEE. V shed 0 bases, J shed 2 bases, and the junction held 4 bases outside the gene matches. This CDR3 spans 15 amino acids. CDR3 in amino acids: CASSVERGLNTEAFF. CDR3 coding DNA: TGTGCCAGCAGCGTAGAAAGGGGGCTCAACACTGAAGCTTTCTTT.

The chain links TRBV5-4 to TRBJ2-2; a weak D match, TRBD2 (6 bases). Germline lookup yields CDR1 SGHNT and CDR2 YYREEE (reference sequence). Trimming pared 6 bases from V and 5 bases from J, leaving 17 bases between. CDR3 length: 15 amino acids. DNA of the CDR3: TGTGCCAGCACTCTTAGCGGAGCGGTTACCGGGGAGCTGTTTTTT. It is translated as CASTLSGAVTGELFF.

This chain connects TRBV6-1 to TRBJ1-2; no reliable D call. V was clipped by 5 bases and J by 3 bases, with 13 bases between them. CDR3 size: 14 residues. CDR1 and CDR2 (germline): MNHNS, SASEGT. The CDR3 DNA follows: TGTGCCAGCAGTCCTCGCCAGACTTACTATGGCTACACCTTC. Its translation is CASSPRQTYYGYTF.